The 9 T cell receptor beta chains below all came from one sample that was sequenced in a study of blood T cell repertoires in COVID-19. Using immunoSEQ multiplex PCR, the repertoire was profiled, and TCRdb retains in-frame clones only, with some absent. Of under 200,000 clones listed, approximately 79% were seen once; the top ten hold around a fifth. Source material: PBMCs or T cells enriched from blood (not recorded which). These receptors originate from a woman between 65 and 79 years old in a cohort exposed to, infected with or recovered from COVID-19 (not recorded which).

The V and J genes are TRBV19 and TRBJ2-1; a possible D gene is TRBD1 (6 bases). CDR1 and CDR2 from the germline V gene are LNHDA and SQIVND (reference sequence). This CDR3 is built from 15 residues. V was clipped by 6 bases and J by 3 bases, with 15 bases between them. CDR3 amino acids: CASRKTGWDYNEQFF. In DNA, the CDR3 is TGTGCCAGTAGGAAAACAGGGTGGGACTACAATGAGCAGTTCTTC. Full variable domain (outside the CDR3, taken from reference TRBV19 and TRBJ2-1): DGGITQSPKYLFRKEGQNVTLSCEQNLNHDAMYWYRQDPGQGLRLIYYSQIVNDFQKGDIAEGYSVSREKKESFPLTVTSAQKNPTAFYLCASRKTGWDYNEQFFGPGTRLTVL.

Here the CDR3 reads CASSLIKETQYF. The CDR3 DNA reads TGCGCCAGCAGCTTAATTAAAGAGACCCAGTACTTC. The rearrangement links TRBV5-1 to TRBJ2-5; the D is unclear. The CDR3 length is 12 residues. Germline CDR1 SGHRS, CDR2 YFSETQ. V was cut by 2 bases and J by 3 bases, with 5 bases left in between. The full variable domain, in which reference TRBV5-1 and TRBJ2-5 provide the parts outside the CDR3, is KAGVTQTPRYLIKTRGQQVTLSCSPISGHRSVSWYQQTPGQGLQFLFEYFSETQRNKGNFPGRFSGRQFSNSRSEMNVSTLELGDSALYLCASSLIKETQYFGPGTRLLVL.

This clone was observed once. This sequence joins TRBV27 and TRBJ2-3; D might be TRBD2 (6 bases). The CDR3 spans 21 residues. Trimming took off 2 bases at V and 4 bases at J, with 31 bases between the two ends. Germline V gene sequence: CDR1 MNHEY, CDR2 SMNVEV (reference sequence). The CDR3 DNA reads TGTGCCAGCAGTTTACCCGGCCTAATCCGGGACGGGAGCAGGTTTCCAGATACGCAGTATTTT. Translating it yields CASSLPGLIRDGSRFPDTQYF.

This rearrangement joins TRBV28 to TRBJ2-3; tentatively, D is TRBD1 (5 bases). The CDR3 runs to 17 residues. V was trimmed by 6 bases and J by 2 bases, leaving 21 bases between them. The germline gives CDR1 MDHEN, CDR2 SYDVKM. CDR3 protein: CASSPTLGSGFTDTQYF. The CDR3 coding sequence is TGTGCCAGCAGCCCCACGCTGGGCTCAGGGTTCACAGATACGCAGTATTTT.

The chain couples TRBV18 to TRBJ1-5; D is uncertain. V gave up 3 bases and J gave up 2 bases, with 11 bases separating them. CDR1 KGHSH and CDR2 LQKENI come from the germline V gene. This CDR3 region has 15 residues. CDR3 in amino acids: CASSPEMGGNQPQHF. The CDR3 region has the DNA TGTGCCAGCTCACCGGAGATGGGAGGCAATCAGCCCCAGCATTTT. The complete variable domain, with remaining parts taken from reference TRBV18 and TRBJ1-5, reads NAGVMQNPRHLVRRRGQEARLRCSPMKGHSHVYWYRQLPEEGLKFMVYLQKENIIDESGMPKERFSAEFPKEGPSILRIQQVVRGDSAAYFCASSPEMGGNQPQHFGDGTRLSIL.

DNA for the CDR3: TGTGCCAGCAGCTCCCCGGACAGGGGGATCCTTTACGTTGAGCAGTTCTTC. Encoded protein: CASSSPDRGILYVEQFF. The chain carries TRBV7-2 and TRBJ2-1; TRBD1 aligns across 10 bases. CDR1 SGHTA and CDR2 FQGNSA come from the germline V gene. This CDR3 comprises 17 residues. V was pared by 4 bases and J by 9 bases, with 15 bases of the junction left unmatched.

This clone was found a few times. The chain joins TRBV24-1 to TRBJ1-2; no clear D gene. CDR1 is KGHDR and CDR2 is SFDVKD in the germline V gene. This CDR3 has 12 residues. Trimming left V 5 bases short and J 6 bases short, with 9 bases between. The CDR3 bases are TGTGCCACCAGTGGCAGGAGGGATGGCTACACCTTC. Translating gives CATSGRRDGYTF.

This clone has ten or more counts. The chain uses TRBV11-2 and TRBJ2-1, with 10 bases fitting TRBD2. CDR3 length equals 17 residues. In germline, CDR1 is SGHAT, CDR2 FQNNGV. The junction had 11 bases not matched to a gene; V was cut back by 6 bases and J by 3 bases. The CDR3 DNA is TGTGCCAGCAGAAGCCAGGGAAGCGGGAGGGGCTACAATGAGCAGTTCTTC. This translates into CASRSQGSGRGYNEQFF.

The chain couples TRBV19 to TRBJ2-5; perhaps TRBD2 as D (5 bases). The germline CDR1 and CDR2 sequences are LNHDA and SQIVND (reference sequence). V shed 8 bases and J shed 5 bases, with 18 bases lying between them. The CDR3 is 14 residues long. CDR3 nucleotides: TGTGCCAGTCGCACGCCGGGATGTCGGGAGACCCAGTACTTC. This translates into CASRTPGCRETQYF.